The clone carrying this T cell receptor (beta chain) is a singleton in its sample. Its antigen is still unknown. This table comes from immunoSEQ multiplex PCR, and its TCRdb copy is limited to in-frame clones, with some not included. The table shows 650,000 to 800,000 clones, with 72% occurring only once. This entry comes from a study of shared clonotypes between healthy human individuals. Study-level points and caveats: All-four-donor shared clonotypes had higher generation probabilities than non-shared clonotypes did.

V shed 5 bases and J shed 0 bases, with 11 bases lying between them. This CDR3 has 15 amino acids. The V gene's germline CDR1 is LNHNV and CDR2 YYDKDF (reference sequence). This chain joins TRBV15 and TRBJ1-3; possibly TRBD1 for D (6 bases). The sequencing sample was made of memory CD4+ T cells sorted from blood. Subset meaning: CD45RA-negative fraction. This clonotype was sampled from a woman in her twenties or thirties in good health. In DNA form, the CDR3 reads TGTGCCACCAGCCCGGACAGAAACTCTGGAAACACCATATATTTT. Its translation is CATSPDRNSGNTIYF.